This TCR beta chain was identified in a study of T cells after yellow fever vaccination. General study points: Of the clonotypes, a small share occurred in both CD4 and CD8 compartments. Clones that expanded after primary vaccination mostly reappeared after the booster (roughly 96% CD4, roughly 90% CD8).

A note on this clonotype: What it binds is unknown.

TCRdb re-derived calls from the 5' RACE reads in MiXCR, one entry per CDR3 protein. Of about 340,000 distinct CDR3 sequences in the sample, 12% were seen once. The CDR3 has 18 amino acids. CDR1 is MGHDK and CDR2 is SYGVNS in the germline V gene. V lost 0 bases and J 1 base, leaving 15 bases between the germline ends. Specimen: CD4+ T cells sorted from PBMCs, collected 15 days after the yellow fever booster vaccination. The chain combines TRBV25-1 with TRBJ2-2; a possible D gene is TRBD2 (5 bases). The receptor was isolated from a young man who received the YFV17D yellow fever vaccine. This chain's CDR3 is CASSEYLDSAGNTGELFF. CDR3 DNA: TGTGCCAGCAGTGAATATCTGGACTCTGCTGGGAACACCGGGGAGCTGTTTTTT.